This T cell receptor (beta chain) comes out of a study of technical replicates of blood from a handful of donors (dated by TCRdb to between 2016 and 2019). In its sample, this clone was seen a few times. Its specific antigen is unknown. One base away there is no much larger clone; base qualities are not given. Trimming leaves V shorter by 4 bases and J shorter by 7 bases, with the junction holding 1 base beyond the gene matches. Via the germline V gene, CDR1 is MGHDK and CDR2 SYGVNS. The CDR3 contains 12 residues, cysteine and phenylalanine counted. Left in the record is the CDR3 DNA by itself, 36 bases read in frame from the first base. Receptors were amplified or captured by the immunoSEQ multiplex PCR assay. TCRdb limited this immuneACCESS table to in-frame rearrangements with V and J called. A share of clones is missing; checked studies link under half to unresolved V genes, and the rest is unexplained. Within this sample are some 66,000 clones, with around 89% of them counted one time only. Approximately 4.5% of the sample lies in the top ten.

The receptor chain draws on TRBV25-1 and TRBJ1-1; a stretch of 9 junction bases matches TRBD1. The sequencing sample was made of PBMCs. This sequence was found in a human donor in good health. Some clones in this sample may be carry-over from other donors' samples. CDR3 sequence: CASSGQGVEAFF. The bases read TGTGCCAGCAGTGGACAGGGGGTTGAAGCTTTCTTT.